Listed below are T cell receptor beta chains from one sample, sequenced in a study of cytomegalovirus exposure and HLA in healthy donors. The data were produced by immunoSEQ multiplex PCR, yet TCRdb's version contains in-frame clones alone and is incomplete. The sample totals about 160,000 clones; its top ten clones hold 1% to 1.5%. Sequenced input: PBMCs. The receptor set was obtained from a woman aged 60-75 years in good health and CMV-seronegative. The CDR3 runs from the conserved cysteine through the conserved F or W. Fields, in order: J gene, D gene, V gene, CDR3 DNA, CDR3 protein. A D gene is named only where the DNA matches it firmly.

J gene: TRBJ2-7
D gene: TRBD1
V gene: TRBV7-3
CDR3 DNA: TGTGCCAGCAGCCTGACAGGGGGCGAGCAGTACTTC
CDR3 protein: CASSLTGGEQYF

J gene: TRBJ1-3
D gene: TRBD1
V gene: TRBV7-8
CDR3 DNA: TGTGCCAGCAGCTTAACAGGGACAGGCGGCTCTGGAAACACCATATATTTT
CDR3 protein: CASSLTGTGGSGNTIYF

J gene: TRBJ2-7
D gene: TRBD1
V gene: TRBV10-3
CDR3 DNA: TGTGCCATCAGTAGTACAGGGGCCTACGAGCAGTACTTC
CDR3 protein: CAISSTGAYEQYF

J gene: TRBJ1-1
D gene: TRBD1
V gene: TRBV6-1
CDR3 DNA: TGTGCCAGCAGTCTACAGGGGGCGACTGAAGCTTTCTTT
CDR3 protein: CASSLQGATEAFF

J gene: TRBJ1-2
D gene: -
V gene: TRBV20-1
CDR3 DNA: TGCAGTGCTAGAGTCGGCTATGGCTACACCTTC
CDR3 protein: CSARVGYGYTF

J gene: TRBJ2-3
D gene: -
V gene: TRBV18
CDR3 DNA: TGTGCCAGCTCACCACCGGGCTCTTCAGATACGCAGTATTTT
CDR3 protein: CASSPPGSSDTQYF

J gene: TRBJ1-1
D gene: TRBD1
V gene: TRBV29-1
CDR3 DNA: TGCAGCGTTGACGAAACAGGGGGCACAGCTTTCTTT
CDR3 protein: CSVDETGGTAFF

J gene: TRBJ1-1
D gene: TRBD1
V gene: TRBV6-5
CDR3 DNA: TGTGCCAGCAGTTCACAGGGGCTTGAAGCTTTCTTT
CDR3 protein: CASSSQGLEAFF

J gene: TRBJ2-5
D gene: TRBD1
V gene: TRBV5-6
CDR3 DNA: TGTGCCAGCAGCCCTGGAAAGCCTAGGGGGCTCGTAGAGACCCAGTACTTC
CDR3 protein: CASSPGKPRGLVETQYF

J gene: TRBJ2-1
D gene: TRBD2
V gene: TRBV5-1
CDR3 DNA: TGCGCCAGCAGCCCATCGGGCGGGGGGGGCTACAATGAGCAGTTCTTC
CDR3 protein: CASSPSGGGGYNEQFF

J gene: TRBJ1-1
D gene: -
V gene: TRBV4-1
CDR3 DNA: TGCGCCAGCAGCCATGAAGAAGGGAGGACTGAAGCTTTCTTT
CDR3 protein: CASSHEEGRTEAFF

J gene: TRBJ1-2
D gene: -
V gene: TRBV19
CDR3 DNA: TGTGCCAGTAGCCGCGCGGGCTATGGCTACACCTTC
CDR3 protein: CASSRAGYGYTF

J gene: TRBJ2-7
D gene: -
V gene: TRBV27
CDR3 DNA: TGTGCCAGCAGTTTATCACGAGGCTACGAGCAGTACTTC
CDR3 protein: CASSLSRGYEQYF

J gene: TRBJ1-1
D gene: -
V gene: TRBV5-1
CDR3 DNA: TGCGCCAGCAGCTTGGACCGGTCTAACACTGAAGCTTTCTTT
CDR3 protein: CASSLDRSNTEAFF

J gene: TRBJ2-5
D gene: -
V gene: TRBV5-1
CDR3 DNA: TGCGCCAGCAGAGAAGCTAGAGGGGGAGAGACCCAGTACTTC
CDR3 protein: CASREARGGETQYF

J gene: TRBJ1-5
D gene: TRBD1
V gene: TRBV5-5
CDR3 DNA: TGTGCCAGCAGCACCGGGACAGTTTGGGGCAATCAGCCCCAGCATTTT
CDR3 protein: CASSTGTVWGNQPQHF

J gene: TRBJ2-7
D gene: TRBD2
V gene: TRBV9
CDR3 DNA: TGTGCCAGCAGCGTACACGGGACTAGCGTATACGAGCAGTACTTC
CDR3 protein: CASSVHGTSVYEQYF

J gene: TRBJ2-3
D gene: -
V gene: TRBV7-3
CDR3 DNA: TGTGCCAGCAGCTTAGACACAGATGCGCAGTATTTT
CDR3 protein: CASSLDTDAQYF

J gene: TRBJ2-3
D gene: -
V gene: TRBV15
CDR3 DNA: TGTGCCACCAGCAGAGATACATCGAGAGGGTCGAATTTT
CDR3 protein: CATSRDTSRGSNF

J gene: TRBJ1-2
D gene: -
V gene: TRBV7-9
CDR3 DNA: TGTGCCAGCAGCTGGCCAGGGATCGATGGCTACACCTTC
CDR3 protein: CASSWPGIDGYTF

J gene: TRBJ2-7
D gene: -
V gene: TRBV2
CDR3 DNA: TGTGCCAGCACCTGGGGACTCCAAGAAGGGCAGTACTTC
CDR3 protein: CASTWGLQEGQYF

J gene: TRBJ2-7
D gene: TRBD2
V gene: TRBV7-2
CDR3 DNA: TGTGCCAGCAGCCTCGGGGTAGCGGGGGTCTACGAGCAGTACTTC
CDR3 protein: CASSLGVAGVYEQYF

J gene: TRBJ1-4
D gene: -
V gene: TRBV25-1
CDR3 DNA: TGTGCCAGCAGTGAGGTGTCGGCAGGGCAGAGAGAAAAACTGTTTTTT
CDR3 protein: CASSEVSAGQREKLFF

J gene: TRBJ1-1
D gene: -
V gene: TRBV7-2
CDR3 DNA: TGTGCCAGCAGCTTAGGCAGACTCAGGGGATGGAACACTGAAGCTTTCTTT
CDR3 protein: CASSLGRLRGWNTEAFF

J gene: TRBJ2-3
D gene: TRBD2
V gene: TRBV7-9
CDR3 DNA: TGTGCCACGGGAGGGTACACAGATACGCAGTATTTT
CDR3 protein: CATGGYTDTQYF

J gene: TRBJ2-3
D gene: TRBD2
V gene: TRBV29-1
CDR3 DNA: TGCAGCGGAAAAAAGGGACTAGCGGGGCGCACAGATACGCAGTATTTT
CDR3 protein: CSGKKGLAGRTDTQYF

J gene: TRBJ1-5
D gene: TRBD1
V gene: TRBV5-1
CDR3 DNA: TGCGCCAGCAGCCCAAAGCCTCAGGGGGCGTTAGGCAATCAGCCCCAGCATTTT
CDR3 protein: CASSPKPQGALGNQPQHF

J gene: TRBJ2-7
D gene: TRBD1
V gene: TRBV5-6
CDR3 DNA: TGTGCCAGCAGCTCTGTCATCGGGACAGACTACGAGCAGTACTTC
CDR3 protein: CASSSVIGTDYEQYF

J gene: TRBJ2-7
D gene: -
V gene: TRBV5-1
CDR3 DNA: TGCGCCAGCAGCCAGGGACAAGAGGACGAGCAGTACTTC
CDR3 protein: CASSQGQEDEQYF

J gene: TRBJ2-5
D gene: TRBD1
V gene: TRBV7-8
CDR3 DNA: TGTGCCAGCAGCTTAGTATGGGACAGGGAGGGAGAGACCCAGTACTTC
CDR3 protein: CASSLVWDREGETQYF

J gene: TRBJ2-5
D gene: -
V gene: TRBV4-3
CDR3 DNA: TGCGCCAGCAGCCAAGATTATGCAGGAAGCTTTGAGACCCAGTACTTC
CDR3 protein: CASSQDYAGSFETQYF

J gene: TRBJ1-1
D gene: -
V gene: TRBV7-9
CDR3 DNA: TGTGCCAGCAGTCCCGGACAGTACGGTACTGAAGCTTTCTTT
CDR3 protein: CASSPGQYGTEAFF

J gene: TRBJ2-2
D gene: -
V gene: TRBV7-2
CDR3 DNA: TGTGCCAGCAGCCGACAGGCGAACACCGGGGAGCTGTTTTTT
CDR3 protein: CASSRQANTGELFF

J gene: TRBJ2-7
D gene: TRBD1
V gene: TRBV5-1
CDR3 DNA: TGCGCCAGCAGCTCGGGGGACAGGGGATCCTACGAGCAGTACTTC
CDR3 protein: CASSSGDRGSYEQYF

J gene: TRBJ2-7
D gene: TRBD1
V gene: TRBV5-1
CDR3 DNA: TGCGCCAGCAGCTTGGGGGACCAGACAGGGACCTACGAGCAGTACTTC
CDR3 protein: CASSLGDQTGTYEQYF

J gene: TRBJ2-2
D gene: -
V gene: TRBV5-4
CDR3 DNA: TGTGCCAGCAGCCCCTCGAGCACCGGGGAGCTGTTTTTT
CDR3 protein: CASSPSSTGELFF

J gene: TRBJ1-2
D gene: TRBD1
V gene: TRBV19
CDR3 DNA: TGTGCCAGTAGTGCCCGGACAGGGAGCTATGGCTACACCTTC
CDR3 protein: CASSARTGSYGYTF

J gene: TRBJ2-7
D gene: -
V gene: TRBV7-2
CDR3 DNA: TGTGCCAGCAGCACCCGACAACCATACGAGCAGTACTTC
CDR3 protein: CASSTRQPYEQYF

J gene: TRBJ1-1
D gene: -
V gene: TRBV11-2
CDR3 DNA: TGTGCCAGCAGTAACAGCAGGGATCCCGAAGCTTTCTTT
CDR3 protein: CASSNSRDPEAFF

J gene: TRBJ2-7
D gene: TRBD1
V gene: TRBV29-1
CDR3 DNA: TGCAGCGTTGCGACTACAGGGGGGACCTACGAGCAGTACTTC
CDR3 protein: CSVATTGGTYEQYF

J gene: TRBJ1-5
D gene: TRBD1
V gene: TRBV27
CDR3 DNA: TGTGCCAGCAGTTCTGGGACAGGGATGTATCAGCCCCAGCATTTT
CDR3 protein: CASSSGTGMYQPQHF

J gene: TRBJ1-1
D gene: -
V gene: TRBV30
CDR3 DNA: TGTGCCTGGAGCGGGGGGGACGCTGAAGCTTTCTTT
CDR3 protein: CAWSGGDAEAFF

J gene: TRBJ1-1
D gene: TRBD1
V gene: TRBV29-1
CDR3 DNA: TGCAGCGTTCGGGACAGGGGGAACACTGAAGCTTTCTTT
CDR3 protein: CSVRDRGNTEAFF

J gene: TRBJ2-7
D gene: -
V gene: TRBV7-9
CDR3 DNA: TGTGCCAGCAGCTTAGTAACGACAGAGCAGTACTTC
CDR3 protein: CASSLVTTEQYF

J gene: TRBJ1-2
D gene: TRBD1
V gene: TRBV6-5
CDR3 DNA: TGTGCCAGCAGTTACTTAGGACAGGGAGATGGCTACACCTTC
CDR3 protein: CASSYLGQGDGYTF

J gene: TRBJ2-2
D gene: TRBD2
V gene: TRBV2
CDR3 DNA: TGTGCCAGCAGTGAACCCCTAGCGGGGAACACCGGGGAGCTGTTTTTT
CDR3 protein: CASSEPLAGNTGELFF

J gene: TRBJ1-2
D gene: -
V gene: TRBV5-4
CDR3 DNA: TGTGCCAGCAGCTTGGAAGAGAGGAACTATGGCTACACCTTC
CDR3 protein: CASSLEERNYGYTF

J gene: TRBJ2-3
D gene: -
V gene: TRBV19
CDR3 DNA: TGTGCCAGTAGTATTGGGAGGTCCGGGGATACGCAGTATTTT
CDR3 protein: CASSIGRSGDTQYF

J gene: TRBJ1-3
D gene: TRBD1
V gene: TRBV7-2
CDR3 DNA: TGTGCCAGCAGTTCAGGGGGCACTGGAAACACCATATATTTT
CDR3 protein: CASSSGGTGNTIYF

J gene: TRBJ1-4
D gene: -
V gene: TRBV4-2
CDR3 DNA: TGTGCCAGCAGCCAAGGCATGGAGAAAGCTTTCGACGGGGAAAAACTGTTTTTT
CDR3 protein: CASSQGMEKAFDGEKLFF